The 29 T cell receptor beta chains listed next were all sequenced from one sample in a study of spatial heterogeneity in lung cancer. TCRdb recomputed calls from the 5' RACE reads with MiXCR, one row per CDR3 protein. The data hold 9,500 to 14,000 distinct CDR3 sequences, with approximately 3.5% observed a single time. Time point given: sample taken at primary tumor resection. Frozen PBMC, nontumor lung or tumor provided whole RNA, which was sequenced unsorted. The sequencing here drew on PBMCs, taken at surgery. These receptors all stem from a female donor with early-stage non-small cell lung cancer.

This clonotype was counted at least ten times. The library was prepared for alpha chains; this beta chain is a stray read, so its frequency means little. The J gene is TRBJ2-2, the V gene TRBV7-8; possibly TRBD1 for D (6 bases). Trimming removed 1 base at V and 3 bases at J, with 15 bases between. CDR3 length: 17 residues. The germline V gene has CDR1 SGHVS and CDR2 FQNEAQ. CDR3 DNA: TGTGCCAGCAGCTTAGGGGGTTCCGGACAGTACACCGGGGAGCTGTTTTTT. Residues: CASSLGGSGQYTGELFF. Supplemented by reference TRBV7-8 and TRBJ2-2, the full variable domain reads GAGVSQSPRYKVAKRGQDVALRCDPISGHVSLFWYQQALGQGPEFLTYFQNEAQLDKSGLPSDRFFAERPEGSVSTLKIQRTQQEDSAVYLCASSLGGSGQYTGELFFGEGSRLTVL.

This clonotype was detected ten times or more. This beta chain appears as a stray read in a library generated for alpha chains; its size is not informative. V and J are TRBV20-1 and TRBJ1-6; 9 positions match TRBD1. The CDR3 spans 15 residues. The junction had 10 bases not matched to a gene; V was cut back by 6 bases and J by 7 bases. Per germline, CDR1 DFQATT and CDR2 SNEGSKA (reference sequence). The CDR3 DNA sequence: TGCAGTGCCCAGGGACAGGGTGACGGGAATTCACCCCTCCACTTT. Its protein product is CSAQGQGDGNSPLHF.

There are many counts of this clonotype. Because the library targeted alpha chains, this beta chain is an off-target read whose size means little. The V call is TRBV18, the J call TRBJ1-5, with TRBD1 identical over 7 bases. The junction had 1 base not matched to a gene; V was cut back by 1 base and J by 4 bases. The CDR3 is 14 amino acids. The germline gives CDR1 KGHSH, CDR2 LQKENI. The CDR3 reads CASSPQGANQPQHF. CDR3 in DNA: TGTGCCAGCTCACCACAGGGGGCTAATCAGCCCCAGCATTTT.

Points on this clonotype: As an off-target read in a library built for alpha chains, this beta chain has a frequency of little significance. J is TRBJ2-7 and V is TRBV27, with 7 bases that match TRBD1. This CDR3 is built from 13 residues. The V and J ends lost 2 bases and 4 bases, in that order; junction bases with no gene match: 2. Germline V gene data show CDR1 as MNHEY and CDR2 as SMNVEV (reference sequence). The CDR3 DNA is TGTGCCAGCAGTTTAGAGACAGGGTACGAGCAGTACTTC. This sequence encodes CASSLETGYEQYF.

This clonotype showed up many times. This beta chain was picked up by a library intended for alpha chains and is off target, so its count carries little meaning. The J gene is TRBJ2-7, the V gene TRBV4-2, with 7 bases identical to TRBD1. V dropped 4 bases and J dropped 8; count of bases not matched to a gene: 8. This CDR3 has 13 residues. Germline V gene data show CDR1 as LGHNA and CDR2 as YNFKEQ. The CDR3 bases are TGTGCCAGCAGCCGCGAGAGGGGGCTTAAGCAGTACTTC. Translation gives CASSRERGLKQYF.

This clonotype has a count of ten or more. This beta chain appears as a stray read in a library generated for alpha chains; its size is not informative. The genes are TRBV7-2 and TRBJ2-7; 11 bases fit TRBD1. Trimming cost V 4 bases and J 2 bases; bases outside gene matches: 1. CDR1 is SGHTA, CDR2 FQGNSA, per germline. The CDR3 has 14 residues. In DNA, the CDR3 is TGTGCCAGCAGCTGGGGACAGGGGGCCTACGAGCAGTACTTC. As protein: CASSWGQGAYEQYF.

This clonotype occurred many times. Found in a library prepared for alpha chains, this beta chain is an off-target read, and its abundance has little meaning. V and J are TRBV28 and TRBJ1-6; maybe TRBD1 (6 bases). The V gene lost 8 bases and the J gene lost 8 bases, with 16 bases spanning the gap. Germline loops: CDR1 MDHEN, CDR2 SYDVKM. The CDR3 spans 14 residues. The CDR3 sequence: CASSRLGAHSPLHF. The DNA for the CDR3 is TGTGCCAGCTCTCGGTTGGGGGCCCATTCACCCCTCCACTTT.

A note on this clonotype: The junction and the germline gene differ at one end; a read error may be behind it. This beta chain lies outside the target of a library built for alpha chains; its clone size means little. The chain uses TRBV7-2 and TRBJ1-1, with TRBD1 matching over 10 bases. Per germline, CDR1 SGHTA and CDR2 FQGNSA. This CDR3 has 14 amino acids. The CDR3 sequence is CASSLGQGGFEAFF. CDR3 DNA: TGTGCCAGCAGTTTAGGACAGGGGGGCTTTGAAGCTTTCTTT.

This clonotype was recorded at least ten times. This beta chain came through as a stray read in a library set up for alpha chains, and its size says little. V and J are TRBV6-2 or TRBV6-3 and TRBJ1-5, with 8 bases that match TRBD1. Losses at the gene ends were 3 bases for V and 0 bases for J; bases not matched to a gene: 10. In germline, CDR1 is MNHEY, CDR2 SVGEGT. This CDR3 spans 18 amino acids. In DNA form, the CDR3 reads TGTGCCAGCAGTTATGATTCCGGGACAGGACTTAGCAATCAGCCCCAGCATTTT. Amino acid sequence: CASSYDSGTGLSNQPQHF.

This clonotype showed up many times. Since it is a stray read in a library aimed at alpha chains, this beta chain has a size that is not meaningful. The J gene is TRBJ2-7, the V gene TRBV9; no reliable D call. The CDR3 runs 13 residues. The V and J ends lost 4 bases and 7 bases respectively, with 15 bases between them. CDR1 SGDLS and CDR2 YYNGEE come from the germline V gene. For the CDR3, the DNA is TGTGCCAGCAGCCTCGGAACTCAAACGGAGCAGTACTTC. Its translation: CASSLGTQTEQYF.

A few counts support this clonotype. As an off-target read in a library built for alpha chains, this beta chain has a frequency of little significance. The chain couples TRBV27 to TRBJ1-6, with TRBD1 identical over 7 bases. The germline gives CDR1 MNHEY, CDR2 SMNVEV (reference sequence). The V gene end was trimmed by 10 bases and the J gene end by 7 bases; junction bases not matched to a gene: 10. The CDR3 runs to 14 residues. CDR3 residues: CATRGGTLNSPLHF. As DNA, the CDR3 is TGTGCCACCAGGGGGGGAACTCTAAATTCACCCCTCCACTTT.

As regards this clonotype: With the library built for alpha chains, this beta chain is off target and its frequency is not meaningful. The genes are TRBV27 and TRBJ2-7; D not resolved. CDR1 MNHEY and CDR2 SMNVEV come from the germline V gene (reference sequence). Trimming left V 8 bases short and J 5 bases short, with 10 bases between. The CDR3 is 11 amino acids. In DNA, the CDR3 is TGTGCCAGCTATCGTGGGGACGAGCAGTACTTC. Its protein is CASYRGDEQYF.

This clonotype came up many times. A library made for alpha chains picked up this beta chain off target, so its size means little. The rearrangement links TRBV7-2 to TRBJ1-4; the D gene is possibly TRBD1 (6 bases). Trimming shortened V by 1 base and J by 7 bases, and 13 bases separated the two germline ends. CDR1 is SGHTA and CDR2 is FQGNSA in the germline V gene. The CDR3 covers 15 residues. CDR3 nucleotides: TGTGCCAGCAGCTTAGATGGCAGGGGCCTTGAAAAACTGTTTTTT. Protein: CASSLDGRGLEKLFF. Full variable domain (missing parts from reference TRBV7-2 and TRBJ1-4): GAGVSQSPSNKVTEKGKDVELRCDPISGHTALYWYRQSLGQGLEFLIYFQGNSAPDKSGLPSDRFSAERTGGSVSTLTIQRTQQEDSAVYLCASSLDGRGLEKLFFGSGTQLSVL.

This clonotype was counted at least ten times. Since it is a stray read in a library aimed at alpha chains, this beta chain has a size that is not meaningful. The rearrangement links TRBV3-1 to TRBJ2-3; D may be TRBD2 (6 bases). The CDR3 is 16 residues long. In germline, CDR1 is LGHDT, CDR2 YNNKEL (reference sequence). Trimming left V 1 base short and J 0 bases short, with 11 bases between. The CDR3 loop reads CASSQASGPSTDTQYF. In DNA form, the CDR3 reads TGTGCCAGCAGCCAAGCCAGCGGGCCTAGCACAGATACGCAGTATTTT.

Concerning this clonotype itself: This beta chain is a stray read from a library made for alpha chains; its abundance is not meaningful. J is TRBJ1-1 and V is TRBV19; D call uncertain. Trimming cost V 3 bases and J 5 bases, with 7 bases left between them. The germline V gene encodes CDR1 LNHDA and CDR2 SQIVND (reference sequence). CDR3 size: 12 residues. CDR3 DNA sequence: TGTGCCAGTAGTATTAGGTGGACTGAAGCTTTCTTT. It codes for CASSIRWTEAFF.

Of note for this clonotype: This beta chain is an unintended read in a library built for alpha chains; its size means little. CDR3 in amino acids: CASTGTGSTGELFF. CDR3 sequence (DNA): TGTGCCAGCACTGGGACAGGGAGTACCGGGGAGCTGTTTTTT. V is TRBV5-4 and J is TRBJ2-2; 9 bases match TRBD1. Trimming removed 6 bases from V and 5 bases from J; junction bases left unmatched: 5. Germline V gene data show CDR1 as SGHNT and CDR2 as YYREEE (reference sequence). This CDR3 has 14 amino acids. Full variable domain (missing parts from reference TRBV5-4 and TRBJ2-2): ETGVTQSPTHLIKTRGQQVTLRCSSQSGHNTVSWYQQALGQGPQFIFQYYREEENGRGNFPPRFSGLQFPNYSSELNVNALELDDSALYLCASTGTGSTGELFFGEGSRLTVL.

As concerns this clonotype: This beta chain is an unintended read in a library built for alpha chains; its size means little. The rearrangement joins TRBV12-3 or TRBV12-4 to TRBJ2-3, with 8 bases fitting TRBD2. The CDR3 runs to 15 residues. V shed 5 bases and J 4 bases; nucleotides not matched to a gene: 8. Here the CDR3 reads CASSRSGRGADTQYF. CDR3 sequence (DNA): TGTGCCAGCAGTCGGAGCGGGAGAGGTGCAGATACGCAGTATTTT.

Many counts were recorded for this clonotype. A library prepared for alpha chains yielded this beta chain as an off-target read; its size is of little meaning. The chain has TRBV6-5 and TRBJ2-7; 10 nucleotides match TRBD1. This CDR3 spans 15 amino acids. Germline loops: CDR1 MNHEY, CDR2 SVGAGI. V was clipped by 4 bases and J by 2 bases; unmatched bases: 5. Here the CDR3 reads CASSFRGQGTYEQYF. CDR3 nucleotide sequence: TGTGCCAGCAGTTTCAGGGGACAGGGGACCTACGAGCAGTACTTC.

Ten or more counts support this clonotype. The library was built for alpha chains, so this beta chain is an off-target read and its size means little. The chain combines TRBV12-3 or TRBV12-4 with TRBJ2-7; 13 positions match TRBD2. V gave up 4 bases and J gave up 6 bases; unmatched junction bases: 3. The CDR3 runs to 14 residues. CDR3 sequence (DNA): TGTGCCAGCAGTTCGGGACTAGCGGGGAGCGAGCAGTACTTC. Protein: CASSSGLAGSEQYF.

This clonotype was seen repeatedly, ten times or more. This beta chain represents an off-target read in a library built for alpha chains; its size is of limited meaning. The genes are TRBV5-1 and TRBJ1-1; D is unclear. The CDR3 is 13 amino acids. The germline gives CDR1 SGHRS, CDR2 YFSETQ. The ends were cut back, 4 bases at V and 1 base at J, with 8 bases in the middle. In DNA, the CDR3 is TGCGCCAGCAGCCCGGAAAGGAACACTGAAGCTTTCTTT. Its protein is CASSPERNTEAFF.

Ten or more counts support this clonotype. This beta chain is an off-target read within a library intended for alpha chains, so its frequency means little. V usage is TRBV7-9 and J usage is TRBJ2-4, with D possibly TRBD1 on 6 matching bases. The CDR3 runs to 15 residues. The ends were cut back, 5 bases at V and 5 bases at J, with 16 bases in the middle. In germline, CDR1 is SEHNR, CDR2 FQNEAQ (reference sequence). CDR3 residues: CASSLGQPFENIQYF. CDR3 in DNA: TGTGCCAGCAGCCTCGGACAGCCCTTCGAAAACATTCAGTACTTC.

This clonotype was counted ten times or more. Within a library made for alpha chains, this beta chain is off target, and its count is uninformative. The V and J genes are TRBV7-2 and TRBJ2-5; 10 nucleotides agree with TRBD2. CDR1 is SGHTA, CDR2 FQGNSA, per germline. V gave up 5 bases and J gave up 4 bases; unmatched junction bases: 7. This CDR3 spans 15 amino acids. Written as DNA, the CDR3 is TGTGCCAGCAGCGTGCTAGCGGGGGTTCGAGAGACCCAGTACTTC. The encoded protein is CASSVLAGVRETQYF.

This clonotype has ten or more counts. The library was built for alpha chains, so this beta chain is an off-target read and its size means little. Written as DNA, the CDR3 is TGTGCCAGCAGCAAACGTTCCGGGACTACGAGCTCCTACAATGAGCAGTTCTTC. Translating gives CASSKRSGTTSSYNEQFF. V is TRBV21-1 and J is TRBJ2-1; the table's D call TRBD1 went unverified against the DNA. TRBV21-1 is a pseudogene locus. CDR3 length: 18 residues.

Note on this clonotype: This beta chain is off target for a library built for alpha chains, so its abundance means little. The CDR3 nucleotides are TGTGCCAGTAGCGGAACCGCCGGGGAGCTGTTTTTT. It yields the protein CASSGTAGELFF. The chain carries TRBV19 and TRBJ2-2; no reliable D call. V lost 6 bases and J lost 6, with 8 bases in between. The CDR3 is made up of 12 amino acids. Germline V gene data show CDR1 as LNHDA and CDR2 as SQIVND (reference sequence).

With regard to this clonotype: Because this beta chain is a stray read in a library intended to capture alpha chains, its abundance should not be given much weight. The rearrangement uses TRBV18 and TRBJ1-1, with D possibly TRBD1 on 5 matching bases. The germline gives CDR1 KGHSH, CDR2 LQKENI. CDR3 length: 14 amino acids. Trimming shortened V by 3 bases and J by 2 bases, and 10 bases separated the two germline ends. In nucleotides, the CDR3 is TGTGCCAGCTCACCGGTAGGGACTAACACTGAAGCTTTCTTT. Translation gives CASSPVGTNTEAFF. Full variable domain (rest looked up from reference TRBV18 and TRBJ1-1): NAGVMQNPRHLVRRRGQEARLRCSPMKGHSHVYWYRQLPEEGLKFMVYLQKENIIDESGMPKERFSAEFPKEGPSILRIQQVVRGDSAAYFCASSPVGTNTEAFFGQGTRLTVV.

At least ten counts were recorded for this clonotype. This beta chain lies outside the target of a library built for alpha chains; its clone size means little. The chain uses TRBV29-1 and TRBJ1-2; D possibly corresponds to TRBD1 (5 bases). Germline V gives CDR1 SQVTM, CDR2 ANQGSEA. The CDR3 contains 11 residues. V gave up 7 bases and J gave up 6 bases, with 12 bases separating them. CDR3 region: CSARTSHGYTF. CDR3 in DNA: TGCAGCGCCCGGACAAGCCATGGCTACACCTTC. Full variable domain (missing parts from reference TRBV29-1 and TRBJ1-2): SAVISQKPSRDICQRGTSLTIQCQVDSQVTMMFWYRQQPGQSLTLIATANQGSEATYESGFVIDKFPISRPNLTFSTLTVSNMSPEDSSIYLCSARTSHGYTFGSGTRLTVV.

This clonotype was seen ten or more times. This beta chain represents an off-target read in a library built for alpha chains; its size is of limited meaning. The chain links TRBV7-3 to TRBJ2-1; D unclear. Germline V gene data show CDR1 as SGHTA and CDR2 as FQGTGA. The V end lost 2 bases, the J end lost 9 bases, and 8 bases lay between the germline ends. The length of the CDR3 is 12 residues. The CDR3 region is CASSLGRGEQFF. The CDR3 nucleotides are TGTGCCAGCAGCTTAGGCCGCGGTGAGCAGTTCTTC.

Ten or more counts support this clonotype. Since the library was made to target alpha chains, this beta chain is a stray read and its abundance is not meaningful. The gene calls are TRBV10-2 and TRBJ2-7, with D hard to call. This CDR3 comprises 11 residues. Germline V gene lookup returns CDR1 WSHSY and CDR2 SAAADI. Trimming stripped 8 bases from V and 5 bases from J, with 10 bases between. The CDR3 sequence: CASGLSHEQYF. In nucleotides, the CDR3 is TGCGCCAGCGGCCTGAGCCACGAGCAGTACTTC.

This clonotype was observed many times. With the library built for alpha chains, this beta chain is off target and its frequency is not meaningful. The chain has TRBV20-1 and TRBJ1-2; 7 nucleotides match TRBD1. J gave up 7 bases and V 0 bases, and 8 bases lay outside the gene matches. Germline CDR1 and CDR2: DFQATT and SNEGSKA (reference sequence). The CDR3 loop spans 14 amino acids. The CDR3 sequence: CSARDFPGQSGYTF. CDR3 sequence (DNA): TGCAGTGCTAGAGATTTCCCGGGACAGTCTGGCTACACCTTC.